Here is one T cell receptor beta chain with its context. What it binds is not known. The sample is drawn from a study of CD8 T cells in ankylosing spondylitis. Whole-study findings and limits: Disease-linked clones were reportedly significantly enriched in matched ankylosing spondylitis synovial fluid. The study identified a TCR beta motif of roughly eight highly homologous variants that appeared characteristic of ankylosing spondylitis blood.

In germline, CDR1 is SGHVS, CDR2 FQNEAQ. This CDR3 is 11 amino acids long. V was clipped by 1 base and J by 5 bases, with 1 base between them. The TCR beta libraries were generated through quantitative 5'-RACE incorporating molecular barcodes. TCRdb reprocessed the 5' RACE reads via MiXCR and lists one record per CDR3 protein. The data show about 220,000 distinct CDR3 sequences, around 17% seen once. The receptor was derived from a male donor with ankylosing spondylitis. This rearrangement joins TRBV7-8 to TRBJ2-3; D call uncertain. Sequences were obtained from blood, either unsorted or a sorted T cell fraction (not recorded which). This CDR3 reads CASSLVDTQYF. In DNA form, the CDR3 reads TGTGCCAGCAGCTTAGTAGATACGCAGTATTTT. The full variable domain, its missing parts supplied by reference TRBV7-8 and TRBJ2-3, is GAGVSQSPRYKVAKRGQDVALRCDPISGHVSLFWYQQALGQGPEFLTYFQNEAQLDKSGLPSDRFFAERPEGSVSTLKIQRTQQEDSAVYLCASSLVDTQYFGPGTRLTVL.